One and the same sample provided the 26 T cell receptor beta chains below, sequenced in a study of cytomegalovirus exposure and HLA in healthy donors. Primers: 60 Vbeta forward and 13 Jbeta reverse. Method: immunoSEQ multiplex PCR; TCRdb's copy keeps in-frame clones and lacks some. The sample has about 190,000 clones, around 67% seen once. Material: PBMCs. All receptors come from a woman aged 25 to 39 in good health and CMV-seropositive.

In regard to this clone: At the DNA level, this CDR3 is encoded by other sequences in the same sample as well. The genes are TRBV5-1 and TRBJ1-1, with TRBD1 identical over 8 bases. Trimming removed 1 base from V and 2 bases from J; junction bases left unmatched: 1. Germline-derived CDR1 and CDR2 are SGHRS and YFSETQ. This CDR3 region has 14 residues. CDR3 nucleotide sequence: TGCGCCAGCAGCTTGCAGGGGGCAAACACTGAAGCTTTCTTT. Encoded protein: CASSLQGANTEAFF.

A word on this clone: At one of its ends the junction is not consistent with the germline gene, which may arise from a read error. Other nucleotide sequences in the sample specify the same CDR3. V and J are TRBV28 and TRBJ1-1; 7 bases agree with TRBD1. This CDR3 region has 13 residues. The V gene's germline CDR1 is MDHEN and CDR2 SYDVKM. CDR3 coding DNA: TGCGCCAGCAGCTTGACAGGGTTCACTGAAGCTTTCTTT. It encodes CASSLTGFTEAFF.

The chain uses TRBV27 and TRBJ2-3; 9 bases match TRBD2. The junction had 10 bases not matched to a gene; V was cut back by 7 bases and J by 5 bases. CDR3 length: 15 amino acids. Germline lookup yields CDR1 MNHEY and CDR2 SMNVEV (reference sequence). CDR3 residues: CASNGRLAGLDTQYF. The CDR3 coding sequence is TGTGCCAGCAACGGCCGGCTAGCGGGACTAGATACGCAGTATTTT.

The rearrangement uses TRBV6-1 and TRBJ2-1; D uncertain. Trimming shortened V by 4 bases and J by 8 bases, and 12 bases separated the two germline ends. CDR1 is MNHNS and CDR2 is SASEGT in the germline V gene. This CDR3 contains 13 residues. CDR3 protein: CASSVGLPYEQFF. CDR3 bases: TGTGCCAGCAGTGTGGGCCTTCCCTATGAGCAGTTCTTC.

This chain joins TRBV6-1 and TRBJ2-7, with 11 bases lining up with TRBD1. The CDR3 runs to 15 residues. Germline V CDR1 and CDR2: MNHNS, SASEGT. J gave up 1 base and V 6 bases, and 5 bases lay outside the gene matches. Written as DNA, the CDR3 is TGTGCCAGCAGCCCTGGACAGGGGGCTTCCTACGAGCAGTACTTC. Translating gives CASSPGQGASYEQYF.

In the case of this clone: One junction end disagrees with the germline gene, perhaps due to a read error. The chain carries TRBV14 and TRBJ2-7; D remains unclear. The CDR3 covers 18 residues. Germline lookup yields CDR1 SGHDN and CDR2 FVKESK. The CDR3 sequence is CAGSPTVPSTWSSYEQYF. CDR3 nucleotide sequence: TGTGCCGGCAGCCCGACGGTACCATCCACATGGAGCTCCTACGAGCAGTACTTC.

This rearrangement joins TRBV5-1 to TRBJ1-1; 7 positions agree with TRBD1. The CDR3 is made up of 19 amino acids. V trimming: 0 bases; J trimming: 4 bases; junction bases outside the gene matches: 18. The germline gives CDR1 SGHRS, CDR2 YFSETQ. In DNA form, the CDR3 reads TGCGCCAGCAGCTTGGGTTTTGGCCGTAGGGGGCGGAGAAGCACTGAAGCTTTCTTT. It yields the protein CASSLGFGRRGRRSTEAFF. The entire variable domain, with the rest obtained from reference TRBV5-1 and TRBJ1-1, is as follows: KAGVTQTPRYLIKTRGQQVTLSCSPISGHRSVSWYQQTPGQGLQFLFEYFSETQRNKGNFPGRFSGRQFSNSRSEMNVSTLELGDSALYLCASSLGFGRRGRRSTEAFFGQGTRLTVV.

The chain uses TRBV5-1 and TRBJ2-2, with a possible D match to TRBD1 (6 bases). The CDR3 is 16 residues long. CDR1 is SGHRS and CDR2 is YFSETQ in the germline V gene. V shed 1 base and J shed 2 bases, with 12 bases lying between them. Here the CDR3 reads CASSLQGTANTGELFF. The CDR3 DNA is TGCGCCAGCAGCTTGCAGGGGACGGCCAACACCGGGGAGCTGTTTTTT.

This clone has more than one count but fewer than ten. The V call is TRBV6-1, the J call TRBJ1-5, with 9 bases that match TRBD1. The CDR3 sequence is 15 residues long. V shed 3 bases, J shed 6 bases, and the junction held 6 bases outside the gene matches. Germline loops: CDR1 MNHNS, CDR2 SASEGT. CDR3 sequence reads: CASSDETGGGQPQHF. CDR3 coding DNA: TGTGCCAGCAGTGACGAGACAGGGGGGGGTCAGCCCCAGCATTTT.

As to this clone: The junction and the germline gene differ at one end; a read error may be behind it. The gene calls are TRBV7-9 and TRBJ1-4, with D uncertain. In germline, CDR1 is SEHNR, CDR2 FQNEAQ (reference sequence). The CDR3 has 15 residues. Here the CDR3 DNA reads TGTTCCAGCAGCCTAGGTGGCCAAATCAAGGAAAAACTGTTTTTT. It codes for CSSSLGGQIKEKLFF.

The J gene is TRBJ2-1, the V gene TRBV19, with a possible D match to TRBD2 (6 bases). V lost 3 bases to trimming and J lost 6 bases, with 12 bases between them. Germline values: CDR1 LNHDA, CDR2 SQIVND (reference sequence). The CDR3 spans 14 residues. The chain's CDR3 is CASSIRGTPNEQFF. For the CDR3, the DNA is TGTGCCAGTAGTATTCGGGGGACTCCCAATGAGCAGTTCTTC.

V usage is TRBV28 and J usage is TRBJ2-4, with 7 bases aligning to TRBD1. J gave up 0 bases and V 4 bases, and 6 bases lay outside the gene matches. Looked up from germline, CDR1 is MDHEN and CDR2 is SYDVKM. The CDR3 contains 16 residues. CDR3 protein: CASSSLTGEAKNIQYF. For the CDR3, the DNA is TGTGCCAGCAGTTCCCTCACAGGGGAAGCCAAAAACATTCAGTACTTC.

The chain carries TRBV4-1 and TRBJ2-7, with 11 bases lining up with TRBD2. CDR3 size: 16 residues. V lost 1 base to trimming and J lost 5 bases; unmatched junction nucleotides: 7. Germline values: CDR1 MGHRA, CDR2 YSYEKL. Here the CDR3 DNA reads TGCGCCAGCAGCCAAGGCTCGACTAGCGGGATGGACGAGCAGTACTTC. Amino acid sequence: CASSQGSTSGMDEQYF.

This chain connects TRBV7-2 to TRBJ2-1; TRBD2 matches 8 bases. This CDR3 spans 17 amino acids. Trimming cost V 0 bases and J 3 bases; bases outside gene matches: 7. Germline V lookup: CDR1 SGHTA, CDR2 FQGNSA. CDR3 sequence reads: CASSLAASGSGYNEQFF. DNA of the CDR3: TGTGCCAGCAGCTTAGCGGCAAGCGGGAGTGGCTACAATGAGCAGTTCTTC.

The V call is TRBV6-1, the J call TRBJ1-1; D uncertain. V shed 4 bases and J shed 0 bases, with 6 bases lying between them. CDR1 and CDR2 from the germline V gene are MNHNS and SASEGT. The CDR3 sequence is 13 residues long. CDR3 coding DNA: TGTGCCAGCAGTGGTATATTGAACACTGAAGCTTTCTTT. This gives the protein CASSGILNTEAFF.

J is TRBJ1-1 and V is TRBV28; the D is unclear. CDR3 length: 11 residues. Germline lookup yields CDR1 MDHEN and CDR2 SYDVKM. The V and J ends lost 8 bases and 8 bases respectively, with 12 bases between them. DNA for the CDR3: TGTGCCAGCGCGTTATTTCGCGAAGCTTTCTTT. This translates into CASALFREAFF. The entire variable domain, with the rest obtained from reference TRBV28 and TRBJ1-1, is as follows: DVKVTQSSRYLVKRTGEKVFLECVQDMDHENMFWYRQDPGLGLRLIYFSYDVKMKEKGDIPEGYSVSREKKERFSLILESASTNQTSMYLCASALFREAFFGQGTRLTVV.

The chain employs TRBV28 and TRBJ1-5; D is perhaps TRBD1 (6 bases). CDR1 MDHEN and CDR2 SYDVKM come from the germline V gene. Deletions cut 5 bases from V and 1 base from J, with 12 bases between. This CDR3 spans 15 amino acids. The CDR3 bases are TGTGCCAGCAGTCCCGACAGGTGGAGCAATCAGCCCCAGCATTTT. Translated: CASSPDRWSNQPQHF.

This chain links TRBV7-9 with TRBJ2-5, with a weak D call TRBD2 (5 bases). Trimming left V 0 bases short and J 3 bases short, with 5 bases between. This CDR3 is built from 13 residues. Germline V gene sequence: CDR1 SEHNR, CDR2 FQNEAQ (reference sequence). CDR3 protein: CASSLAGKETQYF. The CDR3 DNA reads as TGTGCCAGCAGCTTAGCCGGGAAAGAGACCCAGTACTTC.

A few counts support this clone. The gene calls are TRBV6-5 and TRBJ2-7; 8 nucleotides line up with TRBD2. With 4 bases clipped from V and 6 bases from J, the junction kept 2 bases outside the gene matches. Germline assignment: CDR1 MNHEY and CDR2 SVGAGI. The CDR3 is 12 residues long. The CDR3 nucleotides are TGTGCCAGCAGTTCAGGACTAGCCGAGCAGTACTTC. It codes for CASSSGLAEQYF.

This clone showed up just once. This sequence joins TRBV29-1 and TRBJ2-5; TRBD1 aligns across 7 bases. This CDR3 has 12 residues. Germline CDR1 SQVTM, CDR2 ANQGSEA. V shed 4 bases, J shed 4 bases, and the junction held 3 bases outside the gene matches. The CDR3 loop reads CSVATGSETQYF. CDR3 bases: TGCAGCGTTGCGACAGGGTCAGAGACCCAGTACTTC.

The chain has TRBV7-2 and TRBJ1-2; D unresolved. The V end was cut by 0 bases, the J end by 6 bases, with 5 bases between. The CDR3 extends over 12 amino acids. Germline CDR1 is SGHTA and CDR2 is FQGNSA. This CDR3 reads CASSLAQDGYTF. The CDR3 DNA reads TGTGCCAGCAGCTTAGCGCAGGATGGCTACACCTTC.

This chain's CDR3 is CASSLSRYRVLDTGELFF. CDR3 nucleotide sequence: TGTGCCAGCAGTTTAAGTCGGTACAGGGTGTTAGACACCGGGGAGCTGTTTTTT. This chain uses TRBV27 with TRBJ2-2; the D gene is possibly TRBD1 (6 bases). Trimming removed 2 bases from V and 3 bases from J, with 19 bases in between. There are 18 residues in the CDR3. Germline loops: CDR1 MNHEY, CDR2 SMNVEV (reference sequence).

Comments on this clone: A junction end diverges from the germline sequence, so it may reflect a read error. The chain recombines TRBV5-4 with TRBJ2-3; D may be TRBD2 (5 bases). The CDR3 has 14 residues. Germline V lookup: CDR1 SGHNT, CDR2 YYREEE (reference sequence). CDR3 sequence: CASSLVASRDTQYF. As DNA, the CDR3 is TGTGCCAGCAGCTTGGTGGCTAGCAGAGATACGCAGTATTTT.

The rearrangement joins TRBV6-1 to TRBJ2-1, with a weak D call TRBD1 (6 bases). Germline loops: CDR1 MNHNS, CDR2 SASEGT. CDR3 size: 12 residues. Trimming took off 11 bases at V and 5 bases at J, with 13 bases between the two ends. CDR3 coding DNA: TGTGCCGGATCTTACAGGGACAATGAGCAGTTCTTC. It translates to CAGSYRDNEQFF.

This clone was detected only a few times. V and J are TRBV15 and TRBJ1-4, with D maybe TRBD1 (6 bases). CDR1 LNHNV and CDR2 YYDKDF come from the germline V gene (reference sequence). The CDR3 is 14 amino acids. The ends were cut back, 7 bases at V and 0 bases at J, with 9 bases in the middle. The CDR3 DNA is TGTGCCACCACCACAGGGACAACTAATGAAAAACTGTTTTTT. It translates to CATTTGTTNEKLFF.

This clone was recorded only once. The chain has TRBV29-1 and TRBJ2-7; no reliable D call. Germline CDR1 reads SQVTM; CDR2 reads ANQGSEA. V dropped 7 bases and J dropped 3 bases, with 13 bases sitting between them. This CDR3 comprises 12 residues. The CDR3 is CSATEIGYEQYF. CDR3 bases: TGCAGCGCCACAGAAATAGGCTACGAGCAGTACTTC.